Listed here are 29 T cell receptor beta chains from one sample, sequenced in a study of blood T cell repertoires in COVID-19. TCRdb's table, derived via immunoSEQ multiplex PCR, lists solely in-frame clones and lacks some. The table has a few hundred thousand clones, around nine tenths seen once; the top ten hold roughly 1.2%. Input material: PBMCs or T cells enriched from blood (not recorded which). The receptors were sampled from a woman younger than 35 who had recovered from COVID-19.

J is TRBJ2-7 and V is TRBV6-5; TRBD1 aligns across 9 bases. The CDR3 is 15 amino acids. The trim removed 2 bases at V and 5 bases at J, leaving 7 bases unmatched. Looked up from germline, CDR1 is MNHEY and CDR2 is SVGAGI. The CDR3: CASSYAGQGPDEQYF. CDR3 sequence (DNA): TGTGCCAGCAGTTACGCCGGACAGGGGCCCGACGAGCAGTACTTC.

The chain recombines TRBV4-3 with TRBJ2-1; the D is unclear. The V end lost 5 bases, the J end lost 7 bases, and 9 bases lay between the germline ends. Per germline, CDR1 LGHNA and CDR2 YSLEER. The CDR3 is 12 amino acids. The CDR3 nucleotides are TGCGCCAGCAGCAGCACTTTAAATGAGCAGTTCTTC. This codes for CASSSTLNEQFF.

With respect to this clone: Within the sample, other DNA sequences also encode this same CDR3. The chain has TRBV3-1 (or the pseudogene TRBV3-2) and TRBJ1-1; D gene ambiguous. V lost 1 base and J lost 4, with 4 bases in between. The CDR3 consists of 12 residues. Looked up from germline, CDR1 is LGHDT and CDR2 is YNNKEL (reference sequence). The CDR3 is CASSQGATEAFF. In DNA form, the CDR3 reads TGTGCCAGCAGCCAAGGGGCCACTGAAGCTTTCTTT.

CDR3 loop: CASSEYRDQPQHF. The CDR3 DNA reads as TGTGCCAGCAGTGAATACAGGGACCAGCCCCAGCATTTT. V is TRBV2 and J is TRBJ1-5; possible D gene TRBD1, 6 bases. V shed 2 bases and J shed 7 bases, with 9 bases lying between them. CDR3 length: 13 amino acids. Per the germline V gene, CDR1 is SNHLY and CDR2 is FYNNEI.

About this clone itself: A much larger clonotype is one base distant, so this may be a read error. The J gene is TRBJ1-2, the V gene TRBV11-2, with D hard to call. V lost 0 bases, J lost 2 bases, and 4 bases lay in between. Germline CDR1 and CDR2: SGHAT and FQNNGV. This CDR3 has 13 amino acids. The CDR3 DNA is TGTGCCAGCAGCTTAGACCAGAACTATGGCTACACCTTC. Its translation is CASSLDQNYGYTF.

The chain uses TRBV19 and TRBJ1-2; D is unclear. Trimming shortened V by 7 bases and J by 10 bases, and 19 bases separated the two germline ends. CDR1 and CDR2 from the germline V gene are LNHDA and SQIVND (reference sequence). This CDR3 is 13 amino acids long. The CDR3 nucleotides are TGTGCCAGTACCGGGGAGGTCCGTGAGGTCTACACCTTC. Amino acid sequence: CASTGEVREVYTF.

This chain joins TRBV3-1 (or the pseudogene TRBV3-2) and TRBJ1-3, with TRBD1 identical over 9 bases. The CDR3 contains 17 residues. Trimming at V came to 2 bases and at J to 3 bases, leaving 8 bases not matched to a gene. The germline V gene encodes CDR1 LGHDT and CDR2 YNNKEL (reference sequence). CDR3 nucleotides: TGTGCCAGCAGCCAAATGGACAGGGGTTTATATGGAAACACCATATATTTT. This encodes CASSQMDRGLYGNTIYF.

CDR3 sequence reads: CASSLRLAGGRDEQFF. CDR3 DNA: TGTGCCAGCAGCTTAAGACTAGCGGGGGGGCGGGATGAGCAGTTCTTC. The V and J genes are TRBV7-2 and TRBJ2-1, with 14 bases matching TRBD2. Unmatched junction bases numbered 5, after V lost 2 bases and J lost 8 bases. The CDR3 runs 16 residues. Germline CDR1 SGHTA, CDR2 FQGNSA.

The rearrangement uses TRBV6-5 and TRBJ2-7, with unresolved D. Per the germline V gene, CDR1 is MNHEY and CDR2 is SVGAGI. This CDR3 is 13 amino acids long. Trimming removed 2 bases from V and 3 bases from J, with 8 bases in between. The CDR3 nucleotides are TGTGCCAGCAGTTACCGCGACAACTACGAGCAGTACTTC. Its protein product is CASSYRDNYEQYF.

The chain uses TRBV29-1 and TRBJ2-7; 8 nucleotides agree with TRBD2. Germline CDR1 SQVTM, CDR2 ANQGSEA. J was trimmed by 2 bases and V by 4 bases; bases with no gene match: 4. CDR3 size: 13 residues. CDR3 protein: CSVAPGGAYEQYF. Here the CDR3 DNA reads TGCAGCGTTGCTCCCGGGGGGGCCTACGAGCAGTACTTC.

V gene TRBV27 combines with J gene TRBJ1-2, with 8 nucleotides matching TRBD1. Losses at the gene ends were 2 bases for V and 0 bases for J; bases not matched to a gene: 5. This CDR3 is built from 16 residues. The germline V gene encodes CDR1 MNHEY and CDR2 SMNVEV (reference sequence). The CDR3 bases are TGTGCCAGCAGTTTACGTGACAGGGGTGCTAACTATGGCTACACCTTC. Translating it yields CASSLRDRGANYGYTF.

This chain's CDR3 is CASGTGTTPSLYEQYF. The CDR3 DNA sequence: TGTGCCAGCGGGACAGGGACTACGCCCTCCCTCTACGAGCAGTACTTC. The chain carries TRBV9 and TRBJ2-7; 9 bases agree with TRBD1. The trim removed 7 bases at V and 3 bases at J, leaving 14 bases unmatched. The CDR3 has 16 residues. Germline CDR1 and CDR2: SGDLS and YYNGEE.

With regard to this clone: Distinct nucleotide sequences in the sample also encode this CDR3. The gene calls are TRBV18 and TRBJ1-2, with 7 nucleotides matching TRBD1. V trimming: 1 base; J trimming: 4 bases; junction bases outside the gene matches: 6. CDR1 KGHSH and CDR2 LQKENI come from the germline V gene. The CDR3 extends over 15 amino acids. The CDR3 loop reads CASSPRDRVSYGYTF. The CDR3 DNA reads TGTGCCAGCTCACCACGCGACAGGGTTTCCTATGGCTACACCTTC.

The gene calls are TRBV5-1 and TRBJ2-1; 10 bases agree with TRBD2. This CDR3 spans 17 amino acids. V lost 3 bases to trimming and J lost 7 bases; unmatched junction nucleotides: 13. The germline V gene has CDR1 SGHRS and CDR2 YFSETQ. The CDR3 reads CASSSGDYSGGWNEQFF. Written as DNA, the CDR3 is TGCGCCAGCAGCTCCGGGGACTATAGCGGGGGGTGGAATGAGCAGTTCTTC. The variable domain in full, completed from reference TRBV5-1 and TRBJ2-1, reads KAGVTQTPRYLIKTRGQQVTLSCSPISGHRSVSWYQQTPGQGLQFLFEYFSETQRNKGNFPGRFSGRQFSNSRSEMNVSTLELGDSALYLCASSSGDYSGGWNEQFFGPGTRLTVL.

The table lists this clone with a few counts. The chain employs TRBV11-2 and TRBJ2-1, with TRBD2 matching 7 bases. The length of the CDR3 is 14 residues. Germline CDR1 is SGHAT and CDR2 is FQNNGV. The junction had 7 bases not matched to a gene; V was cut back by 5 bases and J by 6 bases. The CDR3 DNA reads TGTGCCAGCAGCCCCCGGACTAGGTCCAATGAGCAGTTCTTC. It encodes CASSPRTRSNEQFF.

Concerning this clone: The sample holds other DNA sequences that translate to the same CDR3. CDR3 coding DNA: TGCAGTGCTAGGGGGGACAGGGAAGCTTTCTTT. Its translation is CSARGDREAFF. V usage is TRBV20-1 and J usage is TRBJ1-1; 8 bases agree with TRBD1. V lost 3 bases to trimming and J lost 8 bases; unmatched junction nucleotides: 2. The CDR3 is 11 amino acids. CDR1 is DFQATT, CDR2 SNEGSKA, per germline (reference sequence).

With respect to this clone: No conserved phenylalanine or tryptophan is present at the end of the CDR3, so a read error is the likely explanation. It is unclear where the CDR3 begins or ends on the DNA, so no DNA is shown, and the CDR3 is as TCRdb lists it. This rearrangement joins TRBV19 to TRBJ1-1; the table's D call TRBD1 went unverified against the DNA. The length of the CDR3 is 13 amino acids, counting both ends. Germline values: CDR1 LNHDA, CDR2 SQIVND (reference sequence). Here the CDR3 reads CASSIGGQGVAQG.

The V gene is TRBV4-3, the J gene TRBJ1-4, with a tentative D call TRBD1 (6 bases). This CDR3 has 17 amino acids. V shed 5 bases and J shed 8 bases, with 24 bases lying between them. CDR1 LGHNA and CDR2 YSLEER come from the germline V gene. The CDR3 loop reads CASSALAGGGQAEKLFF. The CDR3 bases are TGCGCCAGCAGCGCCCTCGCGGGGGGGGGCCAAGCGGAAAAACTGTTTTTT.

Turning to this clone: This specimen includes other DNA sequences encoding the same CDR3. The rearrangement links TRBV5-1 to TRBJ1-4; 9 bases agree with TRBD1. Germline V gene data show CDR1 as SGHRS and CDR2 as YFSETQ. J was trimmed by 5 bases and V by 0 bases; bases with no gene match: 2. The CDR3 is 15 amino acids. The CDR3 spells CASSLVGTGNEKLFF. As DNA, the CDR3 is TGCGCCAGCAGCTTGGTGGGGACAGGGAATGAAAAACTGTTTTTT.

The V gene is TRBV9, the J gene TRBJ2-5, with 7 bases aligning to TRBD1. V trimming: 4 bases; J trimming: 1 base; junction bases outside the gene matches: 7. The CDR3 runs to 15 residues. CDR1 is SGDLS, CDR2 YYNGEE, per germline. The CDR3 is CASSPQGVVQETQYF. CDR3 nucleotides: TGTGCCAGCAGCCCTCAGGGGGTTGTCCAAGAGACCCAGTACTTC.

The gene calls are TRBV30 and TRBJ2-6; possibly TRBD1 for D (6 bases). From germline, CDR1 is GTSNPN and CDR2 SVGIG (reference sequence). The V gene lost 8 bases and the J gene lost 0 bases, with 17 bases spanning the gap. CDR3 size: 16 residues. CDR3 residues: CAHHPQGSSGANVLTF. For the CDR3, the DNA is TGTGCCCACCACCCACAGGGCTCCTCTGGGGCCAACGTCCTGACTTTC.

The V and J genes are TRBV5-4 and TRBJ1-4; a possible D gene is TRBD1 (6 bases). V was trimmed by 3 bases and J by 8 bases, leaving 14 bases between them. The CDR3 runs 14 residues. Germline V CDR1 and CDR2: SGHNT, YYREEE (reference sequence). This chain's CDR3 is CASSSRQGMEKLFF. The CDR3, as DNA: TGTGCCAGCAGCTCCCGGCAGGGGATGGAAAAACTGTTTTTT. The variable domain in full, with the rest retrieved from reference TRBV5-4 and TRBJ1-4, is ETGVTQSPTHLIKTRGQQVTLRCSSQSGHNTVSWYQQALGQGPQFIFQYYREEENGRGNFPPRFSGLQFPNYSSELNVNALELDDSALYLCASSSRQGMEKLFFGSGTQLSVL.

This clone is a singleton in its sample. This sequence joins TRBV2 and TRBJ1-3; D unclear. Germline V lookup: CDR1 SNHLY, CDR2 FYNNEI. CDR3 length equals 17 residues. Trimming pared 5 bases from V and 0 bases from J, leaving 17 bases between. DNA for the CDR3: TGTGCCAGCAGTCGGCCCGCGGGAGGCAGCTCTGGAAACACCATATATTTT. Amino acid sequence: CASSRPAGGSSGNTIYF.

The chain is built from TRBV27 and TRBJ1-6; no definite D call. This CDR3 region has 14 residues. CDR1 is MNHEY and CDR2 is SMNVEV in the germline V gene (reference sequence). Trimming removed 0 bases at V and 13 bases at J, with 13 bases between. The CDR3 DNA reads TGTGCCAGCAGTTTATCGATAATGGAGACGCCCCTCCACTTT. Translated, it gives CASSLSIMETPLHF.

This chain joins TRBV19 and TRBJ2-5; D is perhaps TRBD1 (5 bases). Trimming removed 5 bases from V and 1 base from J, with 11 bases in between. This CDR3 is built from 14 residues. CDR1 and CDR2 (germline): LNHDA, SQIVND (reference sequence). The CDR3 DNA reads TGTGCCAGTAGTGGGGCGGAACCCCAAGAGACCCAGTACTTC. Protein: CASSGAEPQETQYF.

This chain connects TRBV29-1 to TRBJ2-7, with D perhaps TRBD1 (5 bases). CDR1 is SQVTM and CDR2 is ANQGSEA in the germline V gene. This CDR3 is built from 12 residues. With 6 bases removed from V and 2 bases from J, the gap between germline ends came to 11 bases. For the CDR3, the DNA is TGCAGCGTCCAGGGATCAACCTACGAGCAGTACTTC. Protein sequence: CSVQGSTYEQYF.

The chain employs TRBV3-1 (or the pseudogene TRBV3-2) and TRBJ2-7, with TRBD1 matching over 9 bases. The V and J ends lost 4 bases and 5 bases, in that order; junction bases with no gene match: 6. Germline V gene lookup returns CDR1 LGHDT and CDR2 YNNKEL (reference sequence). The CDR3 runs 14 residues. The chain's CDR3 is CASSPRTGDNEQYF. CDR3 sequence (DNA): TGTGCCAGCAGCCCGAGGACAGGGGACAACGAGCAGTACTTC.

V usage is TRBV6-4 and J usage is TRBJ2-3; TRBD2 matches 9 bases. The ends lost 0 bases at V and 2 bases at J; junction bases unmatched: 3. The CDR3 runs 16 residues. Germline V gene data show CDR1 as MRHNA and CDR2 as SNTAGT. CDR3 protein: CASSDSTSGFTDTQYF. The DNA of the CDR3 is TGTGCCAGCAGTGACTCGACTAGCGGATTCACAGATACGCAGTATTTT.

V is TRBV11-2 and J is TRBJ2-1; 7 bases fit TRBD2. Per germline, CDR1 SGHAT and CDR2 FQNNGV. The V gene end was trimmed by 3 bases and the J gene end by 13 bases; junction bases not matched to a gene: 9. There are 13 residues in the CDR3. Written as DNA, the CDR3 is TGTGCCAGCAGCTTCGCCAGCGGGGATAAACAGTTCTTC. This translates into CASSFASGDKQFF.